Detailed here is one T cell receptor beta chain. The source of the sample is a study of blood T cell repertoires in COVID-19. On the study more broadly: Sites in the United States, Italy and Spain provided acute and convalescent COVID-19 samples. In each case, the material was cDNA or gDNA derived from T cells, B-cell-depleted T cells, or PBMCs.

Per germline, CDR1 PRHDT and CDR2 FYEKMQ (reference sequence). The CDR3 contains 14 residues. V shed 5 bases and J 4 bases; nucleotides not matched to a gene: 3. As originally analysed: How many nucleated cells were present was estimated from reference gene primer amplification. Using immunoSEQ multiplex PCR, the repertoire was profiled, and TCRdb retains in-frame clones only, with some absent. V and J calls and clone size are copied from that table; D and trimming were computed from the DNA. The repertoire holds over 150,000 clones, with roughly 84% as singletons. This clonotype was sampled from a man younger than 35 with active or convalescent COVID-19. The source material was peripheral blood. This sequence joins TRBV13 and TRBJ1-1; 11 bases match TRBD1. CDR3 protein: CASSPGTGGTEAFF. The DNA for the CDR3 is TGTGCCAGCAGCCCTGGGACAGGGGGCACTGAAGCTTTCTTT. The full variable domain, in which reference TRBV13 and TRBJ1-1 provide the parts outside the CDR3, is AAGVIQSPRHLIKEKRETATLKCYPIPRHDTVYWYQQGPGQDPQFLISFYEKMQSDKGSIPDRFSAQQFSDYHSELNMSSLELGDSALYFCASSPGTGGTEAFFGQGTRLTVV.